These 23 T cell receptor beta chains originate from one sample sequenced in a study of vaccination and CD4 T cells after COVID-19. Oncomine TCR Beta short-read sequencing was applied to DNA from cultured CD4+ T cells. MiXCR was run by TCRdb on the PCR reads, yielding one entry per CDR3 protein. The sample includes some 14,000 distinct CDR3 sequences, 50% to 65% of them seen just once. The antigens for these receptors are not known. Treatment of the sample: approximately 9-day PBMC culture with coronavirus spike peptide pools or control peptides (ViraFEST assay). Sequencing was done on a sample of CD4+ T cells from blood, cultured in vitro. The receptors were sampled from a human donor who had recovered from COVID-19.

The CDR3 protein is CASSNRFSYEQYF. CDR3 in DNA: TGTGCCAGCAGCAACAGGTTTTCCTACGAGCAGTACTTC. The chain has TRBV7-3 and TRBJ2-7; possibly TRBD1 for D (5 bases). The ends were cut back, 5 bases at V and 1 base at J, with 9 bases in the middle. CDR3 length: 13 residues. CDR1 is SGHTA and CDR2 is FQGTGA in the germline V gene.

The chain combines TRBV5-4 with TRBJ2-5; 9 nucleotides align to TRBD1. The J segment lost 4 bases and the V segment lost 4 bases, leaving 11 bases of the junction unmatched. The CDR3 sequence is 16 residues long. Germline assignment: CDR1 SGHNT and CDR2 YYREEE (reference sequence). CDR3 DNA sequence: TGTGCCAGCAGCATCAGATCGGGACAGGGAGGAGAGACCCAGTACTTC. Amino acids: CASSIRSGQGGETQYF.

This clonotype appeared a few times. The V and J genes are TRBV20-1 and TRBJ1-5; D gene unclear. Trimming took off 0 bases at V and 7 bases at J, with 16 bases between the two ends. Germline V CDR1 and CDR2: DFQATT, SNEGSKA (reference sequence). The CDR3 has 15 residues. The CDR3 region is CSARDLWGNSQPQHF. CDR3 DNA: TGCAGTGCTAGAGATCTATGGGGTAATAGCCAGCCCCAGCATTTT.

This rearrangement joins TRBV2 to TRBJ2-7; the match to TRBD1 covers 8 bases. V lost 6 bases, J lost 2 bases, and 9 bases stayed unmatched. The germline gives CDR1 SNHLY, CDR2 FYNNEI. The CDR3 covers 15 residues. CDR3 bases: TGTGCCAGCAGGGAGAGAAGACAGGGGACCTACGAGCAGTACTTC. Residues: CASRERRQGTYEQYF.

V usage is TRBV6-2 or TRBV6-3 and J usage is TRBJ2-5; 8 bases are shared with TRBD1. Trimming removed 11 bases from V and 5 bases from J; junction bases left unmatched: 10. There are 13 residues in the CDR3. CDR1 is MNHEY, CDR2 SVGEGT, per germline. CDR3 sequence: CAVKQGAVETQYF. In nucleotides, the CDR3 is TGTGCCGTGAAGCAGGGGGCGGTGGAGACCCAGTACTTC.

The CDR3 reads CSASNTEPLHF. The CDR3 DNA reads TGCAGTGCTAGTAACACGGAACCCCTCCACTTT. V and J are TRBV20-1 and TRBJ1-6; D gene unclear. Germline V gene lookup returns CDR1 DFQATT and CDR2 SNEGSKA (reference sequence). This CDR3 has 11 residues. The germline V and J ends were trimmed by 3 bases and 12 bases, with 9 bases remaining between them.

This clonotype was recorded once. The chain combines TRBV20-1 with TRBJ2-4; 13 bases line up with TRBD2. V dropped 5 bases and J dropped 4; count of bases not matched to a gene: 5. Looked up from germline, CDR1 is DFQATT and CDR2 is SNEGSKA (reference sequence). The CDR3 totals 15 residues. The CDR3: CSALGLAGLKNIQYF. Written as DNA, the CDR3 is TGCAGTGCTTTGGGACTAGCGGGGCTTAAAAACATTCAGTACTTC.

This sequence joins TRBV10-3 and TRBJ2-3; TRBD2 aligns across 10 bases. J lost 2 bases, V lost 11 bases, and 10 bases had no gene match. Germline V gene data show CDR1 as ENHRY and CDR2 as SYGVKD. The CDR3 has 15 residues. The CDR3 spells CAVGGLAGDTDTQYF. In nucleotides, the CDR3 is TGTGCCGTAGGAGGTCTAGCGGGAGACACAGATACGCAGTATTTT.

This clonotype showed up just a few times. The J gene is TRBJ1-2, the V gene TRBV30; no definite D call. The CDR3 has 14 residues. Germline loops: CDR1 GTSNPN, CDR2 SVGIG (reference sequence). V lost 2 bases, J lost 4 bases, and 14 bases lay in between. CDR3 DNA sequence: TGTGCCTGGAGTACCGGATTTGAGGGCTATGGCTACACCTTC. Amino acid sequence: CAWSTGFEGYGYTF.

The chain employs TRBV20-1 and TRBJ2-5, with unresolved D. The CDR3 runs 11 residues. From germline, CDR1 is DFQATT and CDR2 SNEGSKA (reference sequence). V lost 0 bases to trimming and J lost 5 bases, with 4 bases between them. The CDR3 is CSARDRETQYF. The CDR3 DNA is TGCAGTGCTAGAGATCGCGAGACCCAGTACTTC.

The V call is TRBV7-8, the J call TRBJ1-5, with D maybe TRBD1 (5 bases). The V gene's germline CDR1 is SGHVS and CDR2 FQNEAQ. This CDR3 has 15 residues. Trimming took off 3 bases at V and 6 bases at J, with 15 bases between the two ends. As DNA, the CDR3 is TGTGCCAGCAGCTTGGGGGACGGGGCTTTTCAGCCCCAGCATTTT. This sequence encodes CASSLGDGAFQPQHF. Together with reference TRBV7-8 and TRBJ1-5, the CDR3 gives the full variable domain: GAGVSQSPRYKVAKRGQDVALRCDPISGHVSLFWYQQALGQGPEFLTYFQNEAQLDKSGLPSDRFFAERPEGSVSTLKIQRTQQEDSAVYLCASSLGDGAFQPQHFGDGTRLSIL.

Worth noting for this clonotype: Relative to the germline gene, one junction end is altered; a read error may explain this. The chain links TRBV20-1 to TRBJ1-3; D gene ambiguous. This CDR3 comprises 11 residues. CDR1 and CDR2 from the germline V gene are DFQATT and SNEGSKA (reference sequence). CDR3 nucleotide sequence: TGCAGTGCTAGAGTCGGAAACACCATACATTTT. Residues: CSARVGNTIHF.

This clonotype has more than one count but fewer than ten. This rearrangement joins TRBV30 to TRBJ2-7; TRBD1 aligns across 8 bases. J was trimmed by 1 base and V by 4 bases; bases with no gene match: 6. Germline lookup yields CDR1 GTSNPN and CDR2 SVGIG (reference sequence). The CDR3 is 14 amino acids. The CDR3 bases are TGTGCCTGGACCTGGACAGGGACTTCCTACGAGCAGTACTTC. This translates into CAWTWTGTSYEQYF.

The rearrangement joins TRBV20-1 to TRBJ2-7, with 8 bases aligning to TRBD1. This CDR3 comprises 12 residues. Per germline, CDR1 DFQATT and CDR2 SNEGSKA (reference sequence). V trimming: 5 bases; J trimming: 4 bases; junction bases outside the gene matches: 4. CDR3 sequence: CSAPRQGYEQYF. The CDR3 DNA reads TGCAGTGCTCCTCGACAGGGGTACGAGCAGTACTTC.

This clonotype was found a few times. The V call is TRBV7-3, the J call TRBJ2-3, with D possibly TRBD2 on 6 matching bases. V lost 5 bases to trimming and J lost 2 bases, with 11 bases between them. CDR1 and CDR2 from the germline V gene are SGHTA and FQGTGA. This CDR3 spans 14 amino acids. CDR3 nucleotides: TGTGCCAGCAGCAATTTAGCGGCCACAGATACGCAGTATTTT. Translating gives CASSNLAATDTQYF.

The chain links TRBV19 to TRBJ1-5; weak D call: TRBD1 (5 bases). This CDR3 comprises 13 residues. Deletions cut 2 bases from V and 7 bases from J, with 9 bases between. Germline V gene lookup returns CDR1 LNHDA and CDR2 SQIVND (reference sequence). The CDR3 protein is CASSIMQGQPQHF. The CDR3 DNA follows: TGTGCCAGTAGTATAATGCAGGGCCAGCCCCAGCATTTT.

This clonotype was seen more than once but under ten times. The chain couples TRBV21-1 to TRBJ1-6. TRBV21-1 is labeled a pseudogene. CDR3 length: 15 amino acids. In nucleotides, the CDR3 is TGTGCCAGCAGCAAATGGAGGGTTTTCAATTCACCCCTCCACTTT. Its translation is CASSKWRVFNSPLHF.

This clonotype occurred a few times. The chain employs TRBV7-9 and TRBJ1-3; D might be TRBD1 (5 bases). V lost 5 bases and J lost 0, with 11 bases in between. This CDR3 is 15 amino acids long. CDR1 is SEHNR, CDR2 FQNEAQ, per germline (reference sequence). The CDR3 bases are TGTGCCAGCAGCCCAAGGGACGGCTCTGGAAACACCATATATTTT. Amino acid sequence: CASSPRDGSGNTIYF.

CDR3 region: CASTLYGTGDNQPQHF. CDR3 nucleotides: TGTGCCAGCACCCTTTACGGGACAGGGGACAATCAGCCCCAGCATTTT. The V and J genes are TRBV5-6 and TRBJ1-5; 10 bases agree with TRBD1. The junction had 9 bases not matched to a gene; V was cut back by 6 bases and J by 3 bases. Germline V gene lookup returns CDR1 SGHDT and CDR2 YYEEEE. This CDR3 comprises 16 residues.

In DNA form, the CDR3 reads TGCAGTGCTAGAGCCGGGACTCCCCACAATGAGCAGTTCTTC. It encodes CSARAGTPHNEQFF. V gene TRBV20-1 combines with J gene TRBJ2-1, with TRBD2 as a possible D gene (6 bases). Germline CDR1 DFQATT, CDR2 SNEGSKA (reference sequence). V lost 1 base, J lost 5 bases, and 12 bases lay in between. The CDR3 length is 14 residues.

CDR3 sequence reads: CASRLSAGEQYF. Written as DNA, the CDR3 is TGTGCCAGCAGATTATCCGCCGGCGAGCAGTACTTC. The chain recombines TRBV12-3 or TRBV12-4 with TRBJ2-7, with D unclear. Trimming cost V 6 bases and J 6 bases, with 12 bases left between them. The CDR3 consists of 12 residues.

This chain joins TRBV6-2 or TRBV6-3 and TRBJ2-2, with no clear D. Germline CDR1 and CDR2: MNHEY and SVGEGT. V dropped 0 bases and J dropped 1 base, with 3 bases sitting between them. The CDR3 runs to 14 residues. The CDR3 nucleotides are TGTGCCAGCAGTTACTCGTGGAACACCGGGGAGCTGTTTTTT. As protein: CASSYSWNTGELFF.

The chain recombines TRBV7-2 with TRBJ1-2; 10 bases line up with TRBD1. V gave up 1 base and J gave up 8 bases; unmatched junction bases: 7. Germline-derived CDR1 and CDR2 are SGHTA and FQGNSA. The CDR3 contains 15 residues. CDR3 coding DNA: TGTGCCAGCAGCTTAGTTGTCGGGACAGGGGTCGGCTACACCTTC. It encodes CASSLVVGTGVGYTF.